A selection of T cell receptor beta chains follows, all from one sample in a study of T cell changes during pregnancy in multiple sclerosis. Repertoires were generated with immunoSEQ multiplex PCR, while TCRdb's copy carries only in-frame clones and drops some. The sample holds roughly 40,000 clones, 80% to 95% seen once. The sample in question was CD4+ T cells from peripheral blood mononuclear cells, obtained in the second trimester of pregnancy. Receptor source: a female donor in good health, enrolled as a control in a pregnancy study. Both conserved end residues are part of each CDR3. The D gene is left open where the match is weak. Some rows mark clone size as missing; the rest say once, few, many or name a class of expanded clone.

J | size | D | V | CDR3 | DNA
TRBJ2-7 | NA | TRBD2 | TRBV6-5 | CASSYSGSGGAYEQYF | TGTGCCAGCAGTTACTCAGGTAGCGGGGGGGCCTACGAGCAGTACTTC
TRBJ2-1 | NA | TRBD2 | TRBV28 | CASSLATPGGYGEQFF | TGTGCCAGCAGTCTCGCCACCCCGGGAGGGTATGGTGAGCAGTTCTTC
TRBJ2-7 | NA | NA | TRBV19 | CASSISAGMEQYF | TGTGCCAGTAGTATTTCTGCGGGTATGGAGCAGTACTTC
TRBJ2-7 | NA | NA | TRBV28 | CASYREQGLEQYF | TGTGCCAGTTACCGGGAGCAAGGCCTCGAGCAGTACTTC
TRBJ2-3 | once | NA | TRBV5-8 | CASSFAVRPTDTQYF | TGTGCCAGCAGCTTTGCGGTGCGCCCCACAGATACGCAGTATTTT
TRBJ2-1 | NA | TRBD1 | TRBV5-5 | CASSYRDRATNEQFF | TGTGCCAGCAGCTACCGGGACAGGGCGACTAATGAGCAGTTCTTC
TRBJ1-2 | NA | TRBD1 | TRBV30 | CAWSVQGAGNYGYTF | TGTGCCTGGAGTGTACAGGGGGCGGGAAACTATGGCTACACCTTC
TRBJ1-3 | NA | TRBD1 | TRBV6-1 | CASSANTGAGNTIYF | TGTGCCAGCAGTGCCAATACAGGGGCAGGAAACACCATATATTTT
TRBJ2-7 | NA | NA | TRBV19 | CASSVSVNTYEQYF | TGTGCCAGTAGTGTGTCTGTTAATACCTACGAGCAGTACTTC
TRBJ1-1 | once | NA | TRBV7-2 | CASSLSRDTEAFF | TGTGCCAGCAGCTTAAGCCGGGACACTGAAGCTTTCTTT
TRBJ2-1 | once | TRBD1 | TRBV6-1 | CASSRTGQNEQFF | TGTGCCAGCAGTCGGACAGGGCAGAATGAGCAGTTCTTC
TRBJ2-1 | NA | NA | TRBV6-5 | CASSYIGDTYNEQFF | TGTGCCAGCAGTTACATCGGGGATACCTACAATGAGCAGTTCTTC
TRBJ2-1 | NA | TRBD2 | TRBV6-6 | CASTPSGRTYNEQFF | TGTGCCAGCACCCCTAGCGGTCGGACGTACAATGAGCAGTTCTTC
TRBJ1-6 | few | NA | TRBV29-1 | CSVGGDTSSYNSPLHF | TGCAGCGTTGGAGGGGACACGAGCTCCTATAATTCACCCCTCCACTTT
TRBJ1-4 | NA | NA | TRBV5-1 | CASSLVFGKDEKLFF | TGCGCCAGCAGCTTGGTTTTCGGGAAGGATGAAAAACTGTTTTTT
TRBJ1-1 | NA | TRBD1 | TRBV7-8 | CASSSGDRVGGNTEAFF | TGTGCCAGCAGTTCCGGCGACAGGGTCGGTGGGAACACTGAAGCTTTCTTT
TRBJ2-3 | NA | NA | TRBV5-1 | CASSHLDPGADTQYF | TGCGCCAGCAGCCATCTGGACCCGGGGGCAGATACGCAGTATTTT
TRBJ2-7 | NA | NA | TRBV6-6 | CASWENYEQYF | TGTGCCAGTTGGGAGAACTACGAGCAGTACTTC
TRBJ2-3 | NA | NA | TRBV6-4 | CASSRVAGTDTQYF | TGTGCCAGCAGTCGGGTCGCGGGGACAGATACGCAGTATTTT
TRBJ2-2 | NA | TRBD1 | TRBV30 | CAWNKRDRFSGELFF | TGTGCCTGGAACAAGAGGGACAGGTTTTCCGGGGAGCTGTTTTTT
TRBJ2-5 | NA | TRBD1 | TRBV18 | CASSGQGGETQYF | TGTGCCAGCTCAGGACAGGGCGGGGAGACCCAGTACTTC
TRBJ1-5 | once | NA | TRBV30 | CAWSGGGSQPQHF | TGTGCCTGGAGTGGGGGTGGGAGTCAGCCCCAGCATTTT
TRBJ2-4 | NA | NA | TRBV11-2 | CASSLRPTETKNIQYF | TGTGCCAGCAGCTTACGACCCACAGAAACCAAAAACATTCAGTACTTC
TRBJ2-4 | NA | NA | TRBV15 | CATSRRGQIAKNIQYF | TGTGCCACCAGCAGGAGAGGACAGATAGCCAAAAACATTCAGTACTTC
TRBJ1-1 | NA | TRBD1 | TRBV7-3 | CASRLTGGTEAFF | TGTGCCAGCAGGTTGACAGGGGGCACTGAAGCTTTCTTT
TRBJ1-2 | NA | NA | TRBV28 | CASIEANRAGYTF | TGTGCCAGCATAGAAGCGAACAGGGCCGGCTACACCTTC
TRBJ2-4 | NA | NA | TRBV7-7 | CASSLETEYF | TGTGCTAGCAGCTTAGAAACTGAGTACTTC
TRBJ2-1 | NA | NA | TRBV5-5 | CASSLEAGSYNEQFF | TGTGCCAGCAGCTTGGAAGCCGGCTCCTACAATGAGCAGTTCTTC
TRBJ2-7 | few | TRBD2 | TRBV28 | CASRTTSMGYEQYF | TGTGCCAGCAGAACGACTAGCATGGGTTACGAGCAGTACTTC
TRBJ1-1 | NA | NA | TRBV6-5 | CASSYRDNYRTEAFF | TGTGCCAGCAGTTACCGGGACAACTACCGCACTGAAGCTTTCTTT
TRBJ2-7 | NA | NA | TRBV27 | CASSFSVSYEQYF | TGTGCCAGCAGTTTCTCCGTATCCTACGAGCAGTACTTC
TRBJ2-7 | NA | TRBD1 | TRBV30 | CAWSPRTGLNLVGSYEQYF | TGTGCCTGGAGTCCCCGGACAGGGTTAAACCTGGTCGGGTCCTACGAGCAGTACTTC
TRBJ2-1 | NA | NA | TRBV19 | CASNRGGGDSSYNEQFF | TGTGCCAGTAACCGAGGTGGCGGGGATAGCTCCTACAATGAGCAGTTCTTC
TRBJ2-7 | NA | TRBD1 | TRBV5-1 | CASIRGYGTAPYEQYF | TGCGCCAGCATCAGGGGCTACGGGACAGCTCCCTACGAGCAGTACTTC
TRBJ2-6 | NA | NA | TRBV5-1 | CASSPSSGANVLTF | TGCGCCAGCTCCCCTTCTTCCGGGGCCAACGTCCTGACTTTC
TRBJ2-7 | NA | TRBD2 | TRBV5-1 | CASSPSGGRDYEQYF | TGCGCCAGCAGCCCTTCGGGGGGGAGAGACTACGAGCAGTACTTC
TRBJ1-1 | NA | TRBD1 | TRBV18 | CASSSSGTAEAFF | TGTGCCAGCTCATCCTCCGGGACAGCCGAAGCTTTCTTT
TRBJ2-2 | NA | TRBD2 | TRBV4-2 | CASSLGTSGKRGELFF | TGTGCCAGCAGCCTCGGGACTAGCGGAAAAAGGGGGGAGCTGTTTTTT
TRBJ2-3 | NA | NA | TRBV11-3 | CASSLSSADTQYF | TGTGCCAGCAGCTTAAGTTCAGCAGATACGCAGTATTTT
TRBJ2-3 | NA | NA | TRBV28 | CASSSGTSTDTQYF | TGTGCCAGCAGTTCCGGGACTAGCACAGATACGCAGTATTTT
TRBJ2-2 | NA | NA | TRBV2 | CASSEMALNTGELFF | TGTGCCAGCAGTGAGATGGCTCTTAACACCGGGGAGCTGTTTTTT
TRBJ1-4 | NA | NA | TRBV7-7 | CASSPGGPNEKLFF | TGTGCTAGCAGCCCGGGAGGTCCCAATGAAAAACTGTTTTTT
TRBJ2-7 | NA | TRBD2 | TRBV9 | CASSEGPGLASGEQYF | TGTGCCAGCAGCGAGGGACCGGGACTAGCGTCAGGGGAGCAGTACTTC
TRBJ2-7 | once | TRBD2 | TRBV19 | CASSALAVAREQYF | TGTGCCAGTAGTGCCCTAGCGGTGGCGAGAGAGCAGTACTTC
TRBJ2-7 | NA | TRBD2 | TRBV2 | CASSSTSGGYEQYF | TGTGCCAGCAGTAGCACTAGCGGGGGTTACGAGCAGTACTTC
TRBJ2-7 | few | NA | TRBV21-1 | CASSKATSGRYEQYF | TGTGCCAGCAGCAAAGCAACTAGCGGGAGGTACGAGCAGTACTTC
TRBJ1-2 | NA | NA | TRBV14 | CASSQDHTGSYGYTF | TGTGCCAGCAGCCAAGATCATACAGGGAGCTATGGCTACACCTTC
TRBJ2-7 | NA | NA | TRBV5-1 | CASSARDGGYEQYF | TGCGCCAGCAGCGCCCGGGACGGGGGCTACGAGCAGTACTTC
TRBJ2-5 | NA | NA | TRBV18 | CASSTRTAEETQYF | TGTGCCAGCTCAACACGGACAGCAGAAGAGACCCAGTACTTC
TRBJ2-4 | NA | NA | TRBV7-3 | CASSLGFVGSGNIQYF | TGTGCCAGCAGCTTAGGATTTGTGGGGAGCGGAAACATTCAGTACTTC
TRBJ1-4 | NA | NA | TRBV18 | CASSPQRQANEKLFF | TGTGCCAGCTCACCACAACGACAAGCTAATGAAAAACTGTTTTTT